Below are 2 T cell receptor beta chains sequenced from a single sample in a study of cytomegalovirus exposure and HLA in healthy donors. PCR involved 60 Vbeta and 13 Jbeta primers. Sequencing was performed with immunoSEQ multiplex PCR; in TCRdb, only in-frame clones are kept and a portion is missing. The sample lists 120,000 or so clones, about 74% occurring once. Sequencing was done on a sample of PBMCs. These receptors were obtained from a man aged 25 to 45 in good health and CMV-seronegative.

As for this clone: Other DNA sequences within the sample encode an identical CDR3. This sequence joins TRBV7-8 and TRBJ1-4, with a possible D match to TRBD1 (5 bases). CDR3 length: 16 residues. Germline CDR1 and CDR2: SGHVS and FQNEAQ. Trimming removed 5 bases at V and 12 bases at J, with 25 bases between. The CDR3 bases are TGTGCCAGCAGCGCTCTAGTGGCCCCCGCAGGGAGGGAACTGTTTTTT. It encodes CASSALVAPAGRELFF.

V and J are TRBV19 and TRBJ2-1, with 8 nucleotides matching TRBD1. Trimming removed 4 bases from V and 7 bases from J; junction bases left unmatched: 3. The CDR3 contains 13 residues. The V gene's germline CDR1 is LNHDA and CDR2 SQIVND (reference sequence). In nucleotides, the CDR3 is TGTGCCAGTAGTAGCCGGGACAGGAATGAGCAGTTCTTC. It translates to CASSSRDRNEQFF. The whole variable domain, remainder taken from reference TRBV19 and TRBJ2-1, is DGGITQSPKYLFRKEGQNVTLSCEQNLNHDAMYWYRQDPGQGLRLIYYSQIVNDFQKGDIAEGYSVSREKKESFPLTVTSAQKNPTAFYLCASSSRDRNEQFFGPGTRLTVL.